The TCR beta chain described here comes from a study of response to subunit inactivated influenza vaccine. Study conclusions and caveats: Only a handful of new T cells, the authors suggested, are recruited with each seasonal influenza vaccination.

On this clonotype: As yet, its antigen is unknown.

The CDR3 totals 17 residues. Germline V gene lookup returns CDR1 LNHNV and CDR2 YYDKDF (reference sequence). V lost 0 bases to trimming and J lost 4 bases, with 16 bases between them. MiXCR was run by TCRdb on the RT-PCR reads, yielding one entry per CDR3 protein. The sample yields over 150,000 distinct CDR3 sequences, about 10% seen once. The sample consisted of CD8+ T cells sorted from PBMCs, taken around 25 months after vaccination. This chain connects TRBV15 to TRBJ2-1, with a tentative D call TRBD2 (7 bases). The receptor comes from a man between 50 and 69 years old who received an inactivated influenza vaccine. The CDR3 coding sequence is TGTGCCACCAGCAGAGATTTCGGGGCGGGGGCTTACAATGAGCAGTTCTTC. Encoded protein: CATSRDFGAGAYNEQFF.